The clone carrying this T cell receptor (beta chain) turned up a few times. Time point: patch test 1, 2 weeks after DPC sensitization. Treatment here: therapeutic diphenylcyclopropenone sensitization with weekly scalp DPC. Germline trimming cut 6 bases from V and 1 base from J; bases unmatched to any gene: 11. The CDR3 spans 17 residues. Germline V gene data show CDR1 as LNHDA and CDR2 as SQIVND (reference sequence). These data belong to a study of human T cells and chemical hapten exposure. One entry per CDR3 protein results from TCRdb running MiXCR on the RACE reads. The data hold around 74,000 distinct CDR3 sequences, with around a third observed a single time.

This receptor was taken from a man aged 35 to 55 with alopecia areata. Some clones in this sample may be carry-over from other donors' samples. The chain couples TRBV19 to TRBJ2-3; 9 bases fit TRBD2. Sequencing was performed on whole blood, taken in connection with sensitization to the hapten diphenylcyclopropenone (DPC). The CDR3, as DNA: TGTGCCAGTAGACTCGGGGACGTAGCGGGAGGCACAGATACGCAGTATTTT. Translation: CASRLGDVAGGTDTQYF. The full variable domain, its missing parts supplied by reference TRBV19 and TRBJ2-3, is DGGITQSPKYLFRKEGQNVTLSCEQNLNHDAMYWYRQDPGQGLRLIYYSQIVNDFQKGDIAEGYSVSREKKESFPLTVTSAQKNPTAFYLCASRLGDVAGGTDTQYFGPGTRLTVL.